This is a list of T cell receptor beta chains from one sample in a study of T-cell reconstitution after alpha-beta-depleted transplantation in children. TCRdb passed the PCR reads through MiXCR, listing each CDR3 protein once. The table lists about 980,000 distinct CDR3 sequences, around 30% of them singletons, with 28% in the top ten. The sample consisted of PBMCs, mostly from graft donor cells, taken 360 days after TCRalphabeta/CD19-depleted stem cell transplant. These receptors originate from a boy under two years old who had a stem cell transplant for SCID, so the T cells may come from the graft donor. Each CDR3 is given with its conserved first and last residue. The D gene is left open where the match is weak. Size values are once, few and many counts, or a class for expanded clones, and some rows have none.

CDR3nt: TGCGCCAGCAGCCAGACAGGGCCGTACAATGAGCAGTTCTTC
CDR3aa: CASSQTGPYNEQFF
d_gene: TRBD1
abundance: NA
j_gene: TRBJ2-1
v_gene: TRBV5-1

CDR3nt: TGTGCCAGCAGTTACTCGACCGAGTATGGCTACACCTTC
CDR3aa: CASSYSTEYGYTF
d_gene: NA
abundance: few
j_gene: TRBJ1-2
v_gene: TRBV6-5

CDR3nt: TGCGCCAGCAAGAAGGAGCCAGCGGGGGATTCCTACGAGCAGTACTTC
CDR3aa: CASKKEPAGDSYEQYF
d_gene: TRBD2
abundance: NA
j_gene: TRBJ2-7
v_gene: TRBV4-1

CDR3nt: TGTGCCAGCAGCTTTCCCTCAGGACGGAGAGGCACAGATACGCAGTATTTT
CDR3aa: CASSFPSGRRGTDTQYF
d_gene: NA
abundance: few
j_gene: TRBJ2-3
v_gene: TRBV7-9

CDR3nt: TGTGCCAGCAATACCGGGACTAGCTTCTCGATCACCGGGGAGCTGTTTTTT
CDR3aa: CASNTGTSFSITGELFF
d_gene: TRBD2
abundance: NA
j_gene: TRBJ2-2
v_gene: TRBV7-2

CDR3nt: TGTGCCAGCAGTCCTCTCACGGCCCTAGCGGGGGGGCTAAGGGAGACCCAGTACTTC
CDR3aa: CASSPLTALAGGLRETQYF
d_gene: TRBD2
abundance: NA
j_gene: TRBJ2-5
v_gene: TRBV28

CDR3nt: TGTGCCAGCAGTTTAGGGGTAGCGGGCACAGATACGCAGTATTTT
CDR3aa: CASSLGVAGTDTQYF
d_gene: NA
abundance: NA
j_gene: TRBJ2-3
v_gene: TRBV12-3/TRBV12-4

CDR3nt: TGTGCCAGCAGTTACCCCCCACAGGGGTCACAAGAGACCCAGTACTTC
CDR3aa: CASSYPPQGSQETQYF
d_gene: TRBD1
abundance: NA
j_gene: TRBJ2-5
v_gene: TRBV6-2/TRBV6-3

CDR3nt: TGTGCCAGCAGCTTGGTGGCAGGGGGCGCTTCAGAGACCCAGTACTTC
CDR3aa: CASSLVAGGASETQYF
d_gene: TRBD1
abundance: few
j_gene: TRBJ2-5
v_gene: TRBV5-5

CDR3nt: TGTGCCAGCAGTTACTCGTGGGGGAACTATGGCTACACCTTC
CDR3aa: CASSYSWGNYGYTF
d_gene: NA
abundance: NA
j_gene: TRBJ1-2
v_gene: TRBV6-2/TRBV6-3

CDR3nt: TGTGCCAGCTCGGCGGTGTGGGAGCAGTTCTTC
CDR3aa: CASSAVWEQFF
d_gene: NA
abundance: few
j_gene: TRBJ2-1
v_gene: TRBV12-3/TRBV12-4

CDR3nt: TGTGCCAGCAGTACCCAACAGGGGCGATCTTACAATGAGCAGTTCTTC
CDR3aa: CASSTQQGRSYNEQFF
d_gene: TRBD1
abundance: few
j_gene: TRBJ2-1
v_gene: TRBV27

CDR3nt: TGTGCCAGCAGTTACCTTCAGCGGGGTAGCACAGATACGCAGTATTTT
CDR3aa: CASSYLQRGSTDTQYF
d_gene: TRBD2
abundance: few
j_gene: TRBJ2-3
v_gene: TRBV6-5

CDR3nt: TGTGCCAGCAGTGGGGCGGGGGTGCTGAAATACAATGAGCAGTTCTTC
CDR3aa: CASSGAGVLKYNEQFF
d_gene: TRBD2
abundance: few
j_gene: TRBJ2-1
v_gene: TRBV25-1

CDR3nt: TGTGCCAGCATTGACAGGGCCGACACTGGGGCCAACGTCCTGACTTTC
CDR3aa: CASIDRADTGANVLTF
d_gene: TRBD1
abundance: few
j_gene: TRBJ2-6
v_gene: TRBV28

CDR3nt: TGCAGTGCAGGGAGAAACACGGAATACTACGAGCAGTACTTC
CDR3aa: CSAGRNTEYYEQYF
d_gene: NA
abundance: few
j_gene: TRBJ2-7
v_gene: TRBV20-1

CDR3nt: TGTGCCAGCAGTTTATTACTAGCGGGGAAAGAGACCCAGTACTTC
CDR3aa: CASSLLLAGKETQYF
d_gene: TRBD2
abundance: NA
j_gene: TRBJ2-5
v_gene: TRBV28

CDR3nt: TGCAGTGCTAGAGATCCGCCGAACACCGGGGAGCTGTTTTTT
CDR3aa: CSARDPPNTGELFF
d_gene: NA
abundance: NA
j_gene: TRBJ2-2
v_gene: TRBV20-1

CDR3nt: TGTGCCAGCAGTGACAGACGGGACTATGGCTACACCTTC
CDR3aa: CASSDRRDYGYTF
d_gene: NA
abundance: NA
j_gene: TRBJ1-2
v_gene: TRBV25-1

CDR3nt: TGTGCCAGCAGCGTAGGGGGCATTGGCTACACCTTC
CDR3aa: CASSVGGIGYTF
d_gene: NA
abundance: NA
j_gene: TRBJ1-2
v_gene: TRBV9

CDR3nt: TGTGCCAGCAGCTTATGGGACAGGGCCGCAGATACGCAGTATTTT
CDR3aa: CASSLWDRAADTQYF
d_gene: TRBD1
abundance: few
j_gene: TRBJ2-3
v_gene: TRBV7-9

CDR3nt: TGCAGCGTCACTGAGGGGTACTATGGCTACACCTTC
CDR3aa: CSVTEGYYGYTF
d_gene: NA
abundance: few
j_gene: TRBJ1-2
v_gene: TRBV29-1

CDR3nt: TGTGCCACCAGCAGACGCACCGAGGCGGCAGCTGTTAACTATGGCTACACCTTC
CDR3aa: CATSRRTEAAAVNYGYTF
d_gene: NA
abundance: few
j_gene: TRBJ1-2
v_gene: TRBV15

CDR3nt: TGTGCCAGCAGCTTTCTCCCCGGGACAGGGCCTTACAATGAGCAGTTCTTC
CDR3aa: CASSFLPGTGPYNEQFF
d_gene: TRBD1
abundance: NA
j_gene: TRBJ2-1
v_gene: TRBV7-3

CDR3nt: TGTGCCAGCAGCCCAAGGATACGCCCAGGGGACACCATATATTTT
CDR3aa: CASSPRIRPGDTIYF
d_gene: NA
abundance: NA
j_gene: TRBJ1-3
v_gene: TRBV7-2

CDR3nt: TGCGCCAGCAGCCTTTGGTTGGGCGGGGAGCTGTTTTTT
CDR3aa: CASSLWLGGELFF
d_gene: NA
abundance: NA
j_gene: TRBJ2-2
v_gene: TRBV4-1

CDR3nt: TGTGCCAGCAGTCCCGGGACAGGGAGGCACGAGCAGTACTTC
CDR3aa: CASSPGTGRHEQYF
d_gene: TRBD1
abundance: NA
j_gene: TRBJ2-7
v_gene: TRBV12-3/TRBV12-4

CDR3nt: TGTGCCAGCAGTTTTGGGGCCCCCACAGATACGCAGTATTTT
CDR3aa: CASSFGAPTDTQYF
d_gene: NA
abundance: few
j_gene: TRBJ2-3
v_gene: TRBV12-3/TRBV12-4

CDR3nt: TGTGCCAGCAGTTCCCGTTGGGGATGGGCTTTCTTT
CDR3aa: CASSSRWGWAFF
d_gene: NA
abundance: NA
j_gene: TRBJ1-1
v_gene: TRBV12-3/TRBV12-4

CDR3nt: TGTGCCAGCAGCAGAAGTGGCCCTGCAGGTGCCTCCCATAACTATGGCTACACCTTC
CDR3aa: CASSRSGPAGASHNYGYTF
d_gene: NA
abundance: NA
j_gene: TRBJ1-2
v_gene: TRBV11-1

CDR3nt: TGCAGTGCTAGATGGGAGGGCTACGAGCAGTACTTC
CDR3aa: CSARWEGYEQYF
d_gene: TRBD2
abundance: NA
j_gene: TRBJ2-7
v_gene: TRBV20-1

CDR3nt: TGTGCCAGCAGCCTAGCGTCCACCGGGACAGCGCAGTACTTC
CDR3aa: CASSLASTGTAQYF
d_gene: NA
abundance: NA
j_gene: TRBJ2-7
v_gene: TRBV13

CDR3nt: TGTGCCAGCAGCCAAGAAAGACGGTACGAGCAGTACTTC
CDR3aa: CASSQERRYEQYF
d_gene: NA
abundance: few
j_gene: TRBJ2-7
v_gene: TRBV4-2

CDR3nt: TGCGCCAGCAGCTTGAGTTTCCAGCGGGCCTACAATGAGCAGTTCTTC
CDR3aa: CASSLSFQRAYNEQFF
d_gene: NA
abundance: many
j_gene: TRBJ2-1
v_gene: TRBV5-1

CDR3nt: TGTGCCAGCAGACCGCGACTACCGCCCTACGAGCAGTACTTC
CDR3aa: CASRPRLPPYEQYF
d_gene: NA
abundance: many
j_gene: TRBJ2-7
v_gene: TRBV7-2

CDR3nt: TGTGCCAGCAGTTTCCCCCTCGGGACAGGGAGCTCCTACAATGAGCAGTTCTTC
CDR3aa: CASSFPLGTGSSYNEQFF
d_gene: TRBD1
abundance: NA
j_gene: TRBJ2-1
v_gene: TRBV28

CDR3nt: TGCAGTGCTAGAGATTTGGGTTCCACGGGGGGTCCCGTGAATACGCAGTATTTT
CDR3aa: CSARDLGSTGGPVNTQYF
d_gene: TRBD2
abundance: few
j_gene: TRBJ2-3
v_gene: TRBV20-1

CDR3nt: TGCGCCAGCAGGATAGACAGCCGCTATGGCTACACCTTC
CDR3aa: CASRIDSRYGYTF
d_gene: NA
abundance: few
j_gene: TRBJ1-2
v_gene: TRBV5-1

CDR3nt: TGTGCCAGCAGTTTGGGGTTGCTTCCCCCCTCACTCTTT
CDR3aa: CASSLGLLPPSLF
d_gene: NA
abundance: few
j_gene: TRBJ1-1
v_gene: TRBV28

CDR3nt: TGCGCCAGCAGCCTAGGACAGGCTGAAGTGGATACGCAGTATTTT
CDR3aa: CASSLGQAEVDTQYF
d_gene: TRBD1
abundance: NA
j_gene: TRBJ2-3
v_gene: TRBV5-1

CDR3nt: TGTGCCAGCAGCGCTAGCGTGGATACGCAGTATTTT
CDR3aa: CASSASVDTQYF
d_gene: NA
abundance: NA
j_gene: TRBJ2-3
v_gene: TRBV9

CDR3nt: TGTGCCACCAGCAGCGAAGCAGGGTCTGGAAACACCATATATTTT
CDR3aa: CATSSEAGSGNTIYF
d_gene: NA
abundance: few
j_gene: TRBJ1-3
v_gene: TRBV15

CDR3nt: TGTGCCAGCAGTTGGTCGGGGAATCAGCCCCAGCATTTT
CDR3aa: CASSWSGNQPQHF
d_gene: NA
abundance: NA
j_gene: TRBJ1-5
v_gene: TRBV6-2/TRBV6-3

CDR3nt: TGCAGCGTCGACGGACAGGACCAAGAGACCCAGTACTTC
CDR3aa: CSVDGQDQETQYF
d_gene: TRBD1
abundance: few
j_gene: TRBJ2-5
v_gene: TRBV29-1

CDR3nt: TGCGCCAGCAGCCCGACAGGGGGTTTGCAGACCCAGTACTTC
CDR3aa: CASSPTGGLQTQYF
d_gene: TRBD1
abundance: few
j_gene: TRBJ2-5
v_gene: TRBV5-1

CDR3nt: TGTGCCAGCAGCCCCCCTGAATGGCTAGCGGGGGACAATGAGCAGTTCTTC
CDR3aa: CASSPPEWLAGDNEQFF
d_gene: TRBD2
abundance: few
j_gene: TRBJ2-1
v_gene: TRBV7-2

CDR3nt: TGTGCCATCAGCGCCAACAGGGTAATGAACACTGAAGCTTTCTTT
CDR3aa: CAISANRVMNTEAFF
d_gene: NA
abundance: few
j_gene: TRBJ1-1
v_gene: TRBV10-3

CDR3nt: TGTGCCAGCAGTACCCTTAGCGGGGAAGGGGATACGCAGTATTTT
CDR3aa: CASSTLSGEGDTQYF
d_gene: TRBD2
abundance: NA
j_gene: TRBJ2-3
v_gene: TRBV2

CDR3nt: TGCAGTGCTAGAGATGGGGGGTTAAGGTTCTACGAGCAGTACTTC
CDR3aa: CSARDGGLRFYEQYF
d_gene: NA
abundance: few
j_gene: TRBJ2-7
v_gene: TRBV20-1